This T cell receptor (beta chain) was obtained from a study of CD8 T cells in Susac syndrome. RNA, at roughly 0.5 to 1 ug, was reverse transcribed with random hexamers. MiXCR, run by TCRdb on the immunoSEQ multiplex PCR reads, gives a single entry per CDR3 protein. This table holds about 280,000 distinct CDR3 sequences, 85% found once. The receptor comes from a human donor with multiple sclerosis. Material: CD8+ T cells from PBMCs.

CDR3 in amino acids: CASSEGLAGGPSSYEQYF. In nucleotides, the CDR3 is TGTGCCAGCAGTGAGGGACTAGCGGGAGGGCCCTCCTCCTACGAGCAGTACTTC. The genes are TRBV2 and TRBJ2-7, with 16 bases that match TRBD2. CDR3 size: 18 residues. The ends lost 3 bases at V and 0 bases at J; junction bases unmatched: 5. Looked up from germline, CDR1 is SNHLY and CDR2 is FYNNEI.